The rows below give T cell receptor beta chains drawn from one sample of a study of human T cells and chemical hapten exposure. MiXCR, run by TCRdb on the RACE reads, gives a single entry per CDR3 protein. Among roughly 120,000 distinct CDR3 sequences listed, 12% were seen once. Sequenced material: whole blood, taken in connection with sensitization to the hapten diphenylcyclopropenone (DPC). These TCRs come from a woman between 50 and 59 years old with alopecia areata. Some clones in this sample may be carry-over from other donors' samples. The conserved cysteine and the conserved F or W are not part of the CDR3 here. Each record gives: V gene, D gene, clone size, CDR3 protein. The D gene is left open where the match is weak. The listing skips clone size in some rows; elsewhere it reads once, few, many or a size class.

TRBV19 | - | few | ASSTQGRVTQY
TRBV6-5 | TRBD1 | many | ASSSRWDRENEQY
TRBV3-1 | TRBD2 | many | ASSPSGSSYNEQF
TRBV11-2 | - | many | ASSFGGESSYNEQF
TRBV7-2 | - | few | ASSFKGGIEAF
TRBV27 | TRBD1 | many | ASKVGRGPVGYT
TRBV12-3/TRBV12-4 | TRBD1 | - | ASSFGQGVVYGYT
TRBV7-2 | - | - | ASSPPPGGVPYEQY
TRBV29-1 | TRBD2 | - | SVEGLGLAWADTQY
TRBV19 | TRBD1 | many | ASRPGQTYEQY
TRBV28 | - | few | ASSLGDRNQPQH
TRBV25-1 | TRBD1 | few | ASSDSTGGDSPLH
TRBV5-5 | - | few | ASGAGPVGEQY
TRBV9 | - | few | ASSPRLYSYNEQF
TRBV5-5 | - | - | ASSPDQGMRTEAF
TRBV27 | TRBD2 | many | ASGLAGGTDTQY
TRBV6-1 | TRBD1 | few | ASSWGQGDQPQH
TRBV5-1 | - | many | ASSFGASPDTQY
TRBV12-3/TRBV12-4 | TRBD2 | many | ASSLQLGLAGATSSYNEQF
TRBV11-2 | - | few | ASSLVMKPPYEQY
TRBV5-5 | - | many | ASSLAGDSSYEQY
TRBV5-1 | - | many | ASSWTPGFGGEAF
TRBV18 | - | many | ASSPPGSSSGNTIY
TRBV18 | - | few | ASSSRGTDPSYPEQY
TRBV18 | - | - | ASSPAKNGELF
TRBV20-1 | - | few | SARDTGSNTDTQY
TRBV5-6 | - | many | ASSFSGNPGAQH
TRBV6-2/TRBV6-3 | TRBD1 | few | ASSYPGPGQGYGEQY
TRBV28 | - | many | ASTPVGGTKNIQY
TRBV2 | - | few | ASPSRTKTQY
TRBV24-1 | TRBD1 | many | ATSDGTGGTEAF
TRBV7-9 | TRBD1 | many | ASSPGQGHYGYT
TRBV2 | TRBD2 | - | ASSPRGSGENEQF
TRBV4-2 | - | few | ASSQDGARREQF
TRBV5-1 | - | many | ASSLEKPGKNIQY
TRBV20-1 | TRBD2 | few | SSKRGAWSTATQY
TRBV6-5 | - | many | ASSKGIAYSNQPQH
TRBV7-9 | - | few | ASSNVYEKLF
TRBV12-3/TRBV12-4 | - | - | ASSLAGGPETQY
TRBV7-9 | - | many | ASSWESSYNSPLH
TRBV5-1 | - | - | ASSPVGMNTEAF
TRBV4-2 | - | - | ASSQDPGAPYEQY
TRBV28 | - | many | AAGQPYEQY
TRBV7-9 | - | few | ASSLYTGELF
TRBV4-1 | - | many | ASSQVSGRIVF
TRBV7-2 | TRBD1 | few | ASSLRQGPPSEQY
TRBV5-1 | TRBD1 | - | ASSLTPGGTEAF
TRBV7-2 | - | many | ASSFVGETSSYT
TRBV20-1 | TRBD1 | few | SAGGRQGVKEEQY
TRBV18 | - | - | ASSPGGRTSYEQY
TRBV7-6 | - | many | ASSLTLASNTGELF
TRBV7-2 | TRBD1 | - | ASSLAGQGATYEQY
TRBV29-1 | - | few | SVEGYSGSSYNEQF
TRBV3-1 | TRBD1 | - | ASGYQGARGYT
TRBV5-5 | TRBD1 | - | ASSSLTGAYNEQF
TRBV7-8 | - | few | ASSLMNRAHEKLF
TRBV7-2 | TRBD2 | few | ASSLGLAGEYEQY
TRBV28 | - | many | ASLTGGTEAF
TRBV20-1 | - | few | SARLYRDEGNQPQH
TRBV12-3/TRBV12-4 | - | - | ASSPSGDRTEAF